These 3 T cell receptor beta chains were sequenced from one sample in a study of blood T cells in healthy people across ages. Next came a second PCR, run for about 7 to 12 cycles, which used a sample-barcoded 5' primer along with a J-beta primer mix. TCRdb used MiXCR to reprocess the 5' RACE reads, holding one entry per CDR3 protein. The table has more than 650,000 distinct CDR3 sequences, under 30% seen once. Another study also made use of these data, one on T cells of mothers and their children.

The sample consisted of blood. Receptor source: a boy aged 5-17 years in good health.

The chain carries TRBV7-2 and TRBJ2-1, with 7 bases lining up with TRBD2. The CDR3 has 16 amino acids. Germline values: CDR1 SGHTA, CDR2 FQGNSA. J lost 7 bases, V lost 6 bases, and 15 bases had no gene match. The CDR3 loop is CASRREPSGRGNEQFF. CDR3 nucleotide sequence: TGTGCCAGCAGGCGTGAACCTAGCGGCCGTGGGAATGAGCAGTTCTTC.

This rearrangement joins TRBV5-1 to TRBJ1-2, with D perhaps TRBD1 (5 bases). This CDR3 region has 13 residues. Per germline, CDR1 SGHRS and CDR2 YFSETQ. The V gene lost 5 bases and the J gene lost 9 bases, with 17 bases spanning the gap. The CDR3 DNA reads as TGCGCCAGCAGGTTCGGGGACCGGGATAGCTACACCTTC. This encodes CASRFGDRDSYTF. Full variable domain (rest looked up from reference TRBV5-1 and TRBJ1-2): KAGVTQTPRYLIKTRGQQVTLSCSPISGHRSVSWYQQTPGQGLQFLFEYFSETQRNKGNFPGRFSGRQFSNSRSEMNVSTLELGDSALYLCASRFGDRDSYTFGSGTRLTVV.

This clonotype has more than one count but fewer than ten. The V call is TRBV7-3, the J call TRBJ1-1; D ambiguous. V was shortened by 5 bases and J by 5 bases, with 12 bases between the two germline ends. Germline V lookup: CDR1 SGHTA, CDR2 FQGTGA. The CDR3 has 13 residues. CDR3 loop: CASSPDGQTEAFF. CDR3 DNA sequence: TGTGCCAGCAGCCCCGATGGCCAGACTGAAGCTTTCTTT.